Shown below are 23 T cell receptor beta chains from a single sample sequenced in a study of identical twins. MiXCR, applied by TCRdb to the 5' RACE reads, yields one record per CDR3 protein. The sample records 200,000 to 250,000 distinct CDR3 sequences, over 5.5% being singletons. The sample was also reused in another study, on T cells expressing NK-cell markers.

The sequenced sample was CD8+ T cells sorted from blood. The receptors shown here come from a woman between 18 and 29 years old in good health.

Only a few counts were recorded for this clonotype. The rearrangement joins TRBV14 to TRBJ2-7; 7 bases match TRBD1. The germline gives CDR1 SGHDN, CDR2 FVKESK. Trimming removed 4 bases from V and 2 bases from J; junction bases left unmatched: 5. The CDR3 has 14 residues. The CDR3 loop reads CASSPPGQPYEQYF. The CDR3 region has the DNA TGTGCCAGCAGCCCACCGGGACAGCCCTACGAGCAGTACTTC.

There are a few counts of this clonotype. J is TRBJ1-2 and V is TRBV15; D is unclear. Trimming removed 3 bases from V and 6 bases from J, with 11 bases in between. CDR1 is LNHNV and CDR2 is YYDKDF in the germline V gene (reference sequence). This CDR3 spans 13 amino acids. DNA for the CDR3: TGTGCCACCAGCAGTAGCGGTGGGGATGGCTACACCTTC. Translating it yields CATSSSGGDGYTF.

The rearrangement joins TRBV7-9 to TRBJ1-6; D might be TRBD1 (5 bases). CDR1 is SEHNR and CDR2 is FQNEAQ in the germline V gene (reference sequence). Trimming pared 2 bases from V and 10 bases from J, leaving 12 bases between. The length of the CDR3 is 14 residues. The chain's CDR3 is CASSLQGGDSPLHF. CDR3 in DNA: TGTGCCAGCAGCTTACAGGGAGGGGACTCACCCCTCCACTTT.

This clonotype was observed a handful of times. The CDR3 nucleotides read TGTGCCAGCAGTCCGCAGACGAGCCTGAACACTGAAGCTTTCTTT. Translation gives CASSPQTSLNTEAFF. J is TRBJ1-1 and V is TRBV27; no definite D call. V was trimmed by 5 bases and J by 0 bases, leaving 13 bases between them. The CDR3 spans 15 residues. Per the germline V gene, CDR1 is MNHEY and CDR2 is SMNVEV (reference sequence).

This clonotype was seen many times. J is TRBJ2-1 and V is TRBV4-3; D unclear. The CDR3 is 12 residues long. Germline values: CDR1 LGHNA, CDR2 YSLEER. V lost 2 bases and J 7 bases, leaving 6 bases between the germline ends. CDR3 in DNA: TGCGCCAGCAGCCAATCCGGGAATGAGCAGTTCTTC. This sequence encodes CASSQSGNEQFF.

V and J are TRBV4-3 and TRBJ2-1; TRBD2 might be the D (5 bases). V lost 1 base to trimming and J lost 15 bases, with 19 bases between them. This CDR3 is 14 amino acids long. From germline, CDR1 is LGHNA and CDR2 YSLEER. CDR3 in DNA: TGCGCCAGCAGCCAAGGGAGGACCACCGGCGGCCCGTTCTTC. Encoded protein: CASSQGRTTGGPFF.

This clonotype was counted a few times. The rearrangement links TRBV9 to TRBJ2-1; 7 nucleotides match TRBD1. The CDR3 consists of 14 residues. CDR1 SGDLS and CDR2 YYNGEE come from the germline V gene. Losses at the gene ends were 3 bases for V and 7 bases for J; bases not matched to a gene: 7. The CDR3: CASSGKTGVNEQFF. CDR3 DNA sequence: TGTGCCAGCAGCGGAAAAACAGGGGTGAATGAGCAGTTCTTC.

The table lists this clonotype with a few counts. CDR3 DNA sequence: TGTGCCAGCACCCTCTGGCCTAGCGGATCCTACGAGCAGTACTTC. It yields the protein CASTLWPSGSYEQYF. V is TRBV12-3 or TRBV12-4 and J is TRBJ2-7; the match to TRBD2 covers 7 bases. CDR3 size: 15 residues. V was clipped by 7 bases and J by 1 base; unmatched bases: 10.

The chain employs TRBV7-9 and TRBJ2-1; the match to TRBD2 covers 12 bases. The CDR3 has 16 amino acids. The junction had 6 bases not matched to a gene; V was cut back by 1 base and J by 8 bases. CDR1 is SEHNR and CDR2 is FQNEAQ in the germline V gene (reference sequence). The CDR3 protein is CASSLGLAGAFDEQFF. The DNA of the CDR3 is TGTGCCAGCAGCTTAGGACTAGCGGGGGCATTCGATGAGCAGTTCTTC.

V gene TRBV6-1 combines with J gene TRBJ1-2; TRBD1 agrees at 9 bases. With V trimmed by 5 bases and J by 3 bases, 10 bases remained unmatched. Germline-derived CDR1 and CDR2 are MNHNS and SASEGT. The CDR3 has 16 amino acids. Written as DNA, the CDR3 is TGTGCCAGCAGTCTCGGGGGGACAGGGAGGGACTATGGCTACACCTTC. It specifies CASSLGGTGRDYGYTF.

This clonotype was detected only a few times. The CDR3 reads CAFSFGTSGRASPNEQFF. CDR3 DNA sequence: TGTGCCTTCAGTTTTGGCACTAGCGGGAGGGCCTCCCCTAATGAGCAGTTCTTC. The chain combines TRBV12-3 or TRBV12-4 with TRBJ2-1; 13 bases line up with TRBD2. There are 18 residues in the CDR3. With 11 bases clipped from V and 7 bases from J, the junction kept 20 bases outside the gene matches.

This chain joins TRBV7-9 and TRBJ2-5, with 14 bases identical to TRBD2. Germline CDR1 reads SEHNR; CDR2 reads FQNEAQ (reference sequence). After removal of 9 bases from V and 1 base from J, the junction contained 4 bases not matched to a gene. This CDR3 comprises 15 residues. The chain's CDR3 is CASGGTSGSQETQYF. CDR3 DNA: TGTGCCAGTGGCGGGACTAGCGGGAGCCAAGAGACCCAGTACTTC.

The chain is built from TRBV20-1 and TRBJ2-5, with 7 bases lining up with TRBD2. V shed 0 bases, J shed 0 bases, and the junction held 7 bases outside the gene matches. CDR1 DFQATT and CDR2 SNEGSKA come from the germline V gene (reference sequence). The CDR3 loop spans 16 amino acids. CDR3 nucleotides: TGCAGTGCTAGAGATCAGGGTAGCGGGTACCAAGAGACCCAGTACTTC. Translation: CSARDQGSGYQETQYF.

V usage is TRBV11-2 and J usage is TRBJ2-3, with D hard to call. Trimming removed 1 base at V and 5 bases at J, with 7 bases between. This CDR3 is 13 amino acids long. CDR1 is SGHAT and CDR2 is FQNNGV in the germline V gene. The DNA of the CDR3 is TGTGCCAGCAGCTTAGTGGTTGGAGATACGCAGTATTTT. Its protein is CASSLVVGDTQYF.

This clonotype was seen more than once but under ten times. The J gene is TRBJ1-1, the V gene TRBV27, with no clear D. CDR3 length: 15 amino acids. Germline V gene data show CDR1 as MNHEY and CDR2 as SMNVEV (reference sequence). Deletions cut 4 bases from V and 1 base from J, with 13 bases between. The chain's CDR3 is CASSSLKAGNTEAFF. CDR3 nucleotides: TGTGCCAGCAGTTCACTTAAAGCAGGGAACACTGAAGCTTTCTTT.

The chain couples TRBV20-1 to TRBJ1-4, with D possibly being TRBD1 (6 bases). Germline CDR1 and CDR2: DFQATT and SNEGSKA (reference sequence). V shed 0 bases and J shed 7 bases, with 12 bases lying between them. The CDR3 is 14 amino acids. CDR3 nucleotides: TGCAGTGCTAGAGATCAGGGGAAGTCTGAAAAACTGTTTTTT. Protein sequence: CSARDQGKSEKLFF.

V usage is TRBV20-1 and J usage is TRBJ2-2; D is unclear. Trimming shortened V by 2 bases and J by 4 bases, and 11 bases separated the two germline ends. Germline CDR1 reads DFQATT; CDR2 reads SNEGSKA (reference sequence). The CDR3 sequence is 14 residues long. The CDR3 spells CSARSPSFTGELFF. CDR3 coding DNA: TGCAGTGCTAGAAGTCCCAGTTTCACCGGGGAGCTGTTTTTT.

The chain has TRBV7-9 and TRBJ1-2; possible D gene TRBD1, 6 bases. The germline CDR1 and CDR2 sequences are SEHNR and FQNEAQ (reference sequence). V dropped 5 bases and J dropped 4 bases, with 23 bases sitting between them. The CDR3 sequence is 17 residues long. For the CDR3, the DNA is TGTGCCAGCAGCATACAGGGAACGTCAGGAGGGGCCTATGGCTACACCTTC. Its protein product is CASSIQGTSGGAYGYTF.

This clonotype has just a few counts. The CDR3 reads CASSLVYERSTDTQYF. CDR3 coding DNA: TGTGCCAGCAGCTTAGTATATGAGCGGAGCACAGATACGCAGTATTTT. This chain links TRBV11-2 with TRBJ2-3; a possible D gene is TRBD2 (5 bases). Germline V CDR1 and CDR2: SGHAT, FQNNGV. V lost 1 base to trimming and J lost 0 bases, with 11 bases between them. CDR3 length equals 16 residues.

V usage is TRBV6-2 or TRBV6-3 and J usage is TRBJ2-1; D unresolved. V dropped 6 bases and J dropped 4 bases, with 7 bases sitting between them. The CDR3 extends over 12 amino acids. Germline CDR1 and CDR2: MNHEY and SVGEGT. In DNA form, the CDR3 reads TGTGCCAGCAGGGACGAATACAATGAGCAGTTCTTC. Translated: CASRDEYNEQFF.

The chain couples TRBV12-3 or TRBV12-4 to TRBJ2-3; D ambiguous. V was cut by 5 bases and J by 2 bases, with 11 bases left in between. This CDR3 contains 14 residues. The CDR3 loop reads CASSPPNYTDTQYF. CDR3 sequence (DNA): TGTGCCAGCAGTCCACCGAACTACACAGATACGCAGTATTTT.

The sample holds a few counts of this clonotype. This chain connects TRBV7-7 to TRBJ2-1; a weak D match, TRBD2 (6 bases). V lost 1 base to trimming and J lost 3 bases, with 10 bases between them. Germline V CDR1 and CDR2: SSHAT, FNYEAQ (reference sequence). The CDR3 contains 15 residues. The CDR3 spells CASSLERALYNEQFF. The CDR3 region has the DNA TGTGCCAGCAGCTTAGAGCGGGCCCTCTACAATGAGCAGTTCTTC.

This clonotype was picked up a small number of times. The chain is built from TRBV20-1 and TRBJ2-1; the match to TRBD2 covers 11 bases. Germline CDR1 DFQATT, CDR2 SNEGSKA (reference sequence). CDR3 length: 15 residues. Trimming took 4 bases from V and 2 from J; bases not matched to a gene: 4. CDR3 in amino acids: CSATPTSGTYNEQFF. CDR3 coding DNA: TGCAGTGCTACCCCGACTAGCGGGACCTACAATGAGCAGTTCTTC.